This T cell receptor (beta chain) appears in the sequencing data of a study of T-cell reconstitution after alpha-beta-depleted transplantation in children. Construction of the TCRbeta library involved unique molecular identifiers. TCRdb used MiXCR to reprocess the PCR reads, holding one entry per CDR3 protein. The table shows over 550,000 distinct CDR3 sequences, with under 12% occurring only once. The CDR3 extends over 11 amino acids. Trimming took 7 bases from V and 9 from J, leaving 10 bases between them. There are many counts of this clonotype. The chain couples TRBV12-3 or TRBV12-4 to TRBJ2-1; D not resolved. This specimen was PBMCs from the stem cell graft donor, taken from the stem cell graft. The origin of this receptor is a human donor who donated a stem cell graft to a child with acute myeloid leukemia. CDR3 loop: CASTMNIEQFF. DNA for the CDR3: TGTGCCAGCACCATGAATATTGAGCAGTTCTTC.